A single sample is the source of the 27 T cell receptor beta chains below, sequenced in a study of molecular identifiers for immune sequencing clone quantification. TCRdb reprocessed the PCR reads via MiXCR and lists one record per CDR3 protein. The repertoire holds about 640,000 distinct CDR3 sequences, less than 20% seen once, with roughly 0.9% in the top ten. Sample: naive CD8+ T cells from blood, with Jurkat cell RNA spiked in. The subset is: FACS-sorted CD8+CD4-CCR7+CD45RA+ naive T cells. The receptors derive from a human donor in good health. Some libraries in this study had Jurkat cell RNA spiked in.

This clonotype was counted between two and nine times. The DNA for the CDR3 is TGTGCCAGCAGCCAAGATCAGGGGAACTATGGCTACACCTTC. This translates into CASSQDQGNYGYTF. The gene calls are TRBV14 and TRBJ1-2; tentatively, D is TRBD1 (6 bases). Trimming shortened V by 0 bases and J by 2 bases, and 7 bases separated the two germline ends. Germline CDR1 is SGHDN and CDR2 is FVKESK. CDR3 size: 14 residues.

This clonotype was observed a handful of times. One end of the junction varies from germline; a read error may be responsible. V usage is TRBV5-8 and J usage is TRBJ2-5; perhaps TRBD2 as D (7 bases). The CDR3 has 16 residues. CDR1 and CDR2 from the germline V gene are SGHTS and YDEGEE. CDR3 in DNA: TGTGCCAGCTCTCCCGATGGGGGGGCGCTCCAAGACACCCAGTACTTT. Its protein product is CASSPDGGALQDTQYF. The complete variable domain, with remaining parts taken from reference TRBV5-8 and TRBJ2-5, reads EAGVTQSPTHLIKTRGQQATLRCSPISGHTSVYWYQQALGLGLQFLLWYDEGEERNRGNFPPRFSGRQFPNYSSELNVNALELEDSALYLCASSPDGGALQDTQYFGPGTRLLVL.

On this clonotype itself: A much bigger clone sits one base away, suggesting this may be a read error. CDR3 amino acids: CASSSQATQEAQYF. CDR3 in DNA: TGTGCCAGCAGTTCCCAGGCGACCCAAGAGGCCCAGTACTTC. The V gene is TRBV12-3 or TRBV12-4, the J gene TRBJ2-5; D gene uncertain. CDR3 length: 14 residues.

As concerns this clonotype: A read error may explain this, as a much larger clone is one base away. J is TRBJ1-6 and V is TRBV4-3; D is ambiguous. CDR3 length equals 18 residues. Germline CDR1 reads LGHNA; CDR2 reads YSLEER. V was pared by 1 base and J by 0 bases, with 13 bases between. The CDR3 loop is CASSQGLPDSSYNSPLHF. The CDR3 bases are TGCGCCAGCAGCCAAGGTTTGCCGGATAGCTCCTATAATTCACCCCTCCACTTT.

This clonotype was seen at least ten times. This chain links TRBV5-1 with TRBJ2-5, with 7 bases matching TRBD2. CDR3 length equals 16 residues. Germline assignment: CDR1 SGHRS and CDR2 YFSETQ. The trim removed 4 bases at V and 0 bases at J, leaving 9 bases unmatched. The CDR3 sequence is CASSPVAGEYQETQYF. The CDR3 DNA follows: TGCGCCAGCAGCCCCGTAGCGGGCGAGTACCAAGAGACCCAGTACTTC.

This clonotype was counted a single time. This could be a read error, since a much larger clone is one nucleotide away. The chain is built from TRBV2 and TRBJ2-2; the match to TRBD2 covers 12 bases. Germline-derived CDR1 and CDR2 are SNHLY and FYNNEI. This CDR3 has 15 amino acids. With 11 bases clipped from V and 0 bases from J, the junction kept 4 bases outside the gene matches. The CDR3 loop reads CAARLAGANTGELFF. The CDR3 nucleotides read TGTGCCGCCCGACTAGCGGGGGCGAACACCGGGGAGCTGTTTTTT.

This clonotype was seen at least ten times. CDR3 in amino acids: CACTGGISTEAFF. CDR3 DNA: TGTGCCTGTACAGGGGGTATAAGCACTGAAGCTTTCTTT. This sequence joins TRBV30 and TRBJ1-1; 8 bases are a match to TRBD1. Germline CDR1 reads GTSNPN; CDR2 reads SVGIG (reference sequence). The junction had 7 bases not matched to a gene; V was cut back by 6 bases and J by 4 bases. The CDR3 spans 13 residues. The whole variable domain, remainder taken from reference TRBV30 and TRBJ1-1, is SQTIHQWPATLVQPVGSPLSLECTVEGTSNPNLYWYRQAAGRGLQLLFYSVGIGQISSEVPQNLSASRPQDRQFILSSKKLLLSDSGFYLCACTGGISTEAFFGQGTRLTVV.

A note on this clonotype: A much larger clone differs from this one at a single base, so this may be a read error. The V call is TRBV20-1, the J call TRBJ2-2, with 10 bases lining up with TRBD1. CDR3 length: 17 residues. The germline CDR1 and CDR2 sequences are DFQATT and SNEGSKA (reference sequence). The CDR3 sequence: CSALGDRDRGITGEPFF. The CDR3 coding sequence is TGCAGTGCTCTAGGTGACCGGGACAGGGGAATCACCGGGGAGCCGTTTTTT.

DNA of the CDR3: TGTGCCAGCAGCTCCGACTATAATCTGAACACCGGGGAGCTGTTTTTT. Translated: CASSSDYNLNTGELFF. The chain carries TRBV5-6 and TRBJ2-2; a possible D gene is TRBD2 (5 bases). Trimming took 3 bases from V and 1 from J, leaving 13 bases between them. The CDR3 extends over 16 amino acids. Germline CDR1 SGHDT, CDR2 YYEEEE.

This clonotype appeared many times. The chain carries TRBV4-3 and TRBJ2-7, with 11 positions matching TRBD1. CDR1 and CDR2 from the germline V gene are LGHNA and YSLEER. The CDR3 totals 15 residues. The junction had 8 bases not matched to a gene; V was cut back by 3 bases and J by 7 bases. The CDR3 nucleotides read TGCGCCAGCAGCCATGCTCGGACAGGGGGCGGTGAGCAGTACTTC. Translated: CASSHARTGGGEQYF.

This clonotype was seen many times. This chain joins TRBV24-1 and TRBJ2-7, with a tentative D call TRBD2 (5 bases). Germline CDR1 KGHDR, CDR2 SFDVKD. The length of the CDR3 is 17 residues. The ends were cut back, 4 bases at V and 4 bases at J, with 22 bases in the middle. CDR3 sequence: CATSEVVGHNDYYEQYF. CDR3 nucleotide sequence: TGTGCCACCAGTGAAGTAGTAGGCCATAATGACTATTACGAGCAGTACTTC.

With respect to this clonotype: A much larger clone sits a single nucleotide away, making a read error possible. The genes are TRBV14 and TRBJ2-3; 7 nucleotides line up with TRBD2. The CDR3 runs 16 residues. Germline CDR1 and CDR2: SGHDN and FVKESK. Trimming cost V 4 bases and J 5 bases; bases outside gene matches: 12. The CDR3 DNA reads as TGTGCCAGCAGCCTAGACCTTAGCGGGTATGGAGATACGCAGTATTTT. Its protein product is CASSLDLSGYGDTQYF. The full variable domain, its missing parts supplied by reference TRBV14 and TRBJ2-3, is EAGVTQFPSHSVIEKGQTVTLRCDPISGHDNLYWYRRVMGKEIKFLLHFVKESKQDESGMPNNRFLAERTGGTYSTLKVQPAELEDSGVYFCASSLDLSGYGDTQYFGPGTRLTVL.

A word on this clonotype: This may stem from a read error, because a much larger clone lies one nucleotide away. The J gene is TRBJ2-7, the V gene TRBV4-1, with 10 bases identical to TRBD2. The CDR3 is 15 residues long. Germline loops: CDR1 MGHRA, CDR2 YSYEKL. The CDR3 loop is CAGSPSGGPSYEQYF. The CDR3 nucleotides read TGCGCCGGCAGCCCTAGCGGGGGCCCATCCTACGAGCAGTACTTC.

This clonotype was seen ten or more times. The V and J genes are TRBV4-3 and TRBJ1-5; possible D gene TRBD1, 6 bases. V lost 4 bases and J 6 bases, leaving 16 bases between the germline ends. This CDR3 spans 15 amino acids. Germline-derived CDR1 and CDR2 are LGHNA and YSLEER. The chain's CDR3 is CASSPQWTASQPQHF. The CDR3 nucleotides read TGCGCCAGCAGCCCACAGTGGACAGCTTCTCAGCCCCAGCATTTT.

In its sample, this clonotype was seen many times. The chain uses TRBV3-1 and TRBJ1-2, with 7 bases lining up with TRBD1. Germline CDR1 LGHDT, CDR2 YNNKEL (reference sequence). Losses at the gene ends were 3 bases for V and 1 base for J; bases not matched to a gene: 11. This CDR3 comprises 17 residues. CDR3 in amino acids: CASSHLRSGTVNYGYTF. The CDR3 DNA is TGTGCCAGCAGCCACCTGAGATCCGGGACAGTTAACTATGGCTACACCTTC.

This clonotype was detected ten times or more. CDR3 protein: CASMGRGYEQYF. The CDR3 region has the DNA TGTGCCAGCATGGGCAGGGGCTACGAGCAGTACTTC. The chain couples TRBV25-1 to TRBJ2-7; perhaps TRBD1 as D (6 bases). Germline loops: CDR1 MGHDK, CDR2 SYGVNS. Trimming cost V 7 bases and J 3 bases, with 10 bases left between them. This CDR3 region has 12 residues.

This clonotype was seen ten or more times. This chain uses TRBV14 with TRBJ1-6; the match to TRBD1 covers 7 bases. Germline V gives CDR1 SGHDN, CDR2 FVKESK. This CDR3 has 15 amino acids. The junction had 5 bases not matched to a gene; V was cut back by 3 bases and J by 6 bases. The chain's CDR3 is CASSHSWDSNSPLHF. The DNA of the CDR3 is TGTGCCAGCAGCCACAGTTGGGACAGTAATTCACCCCTCCACTTT. Combining the CDR3 with reference TRBV14 and TRBJ1-6 gives the whole variable domain EAGVTQFPSHSVIEKGQTVTLRCDPISGHDNLYWYRRVMGKEIKFLLHFVKESKQDESGMPNNRFLAERTGGTYSTLKVQPAELEDSGVYFCASSHSWDSNSPLHFGNGTRLTVT.

The chain carries TRBV7-9 and TRBJ2-2; 7 nucleotides line up with TRBD2. The CDR3 runs to 18 residues. Germline V gene data show CDR1 as SEHNR and CDR2 as FQNEAQ (reference sequence). The V and J ends lost 5 bases and 3 bases, in that order; junction bases with no gene match: 15. CDR3 in DNA: TGTGCCAGCAGCCGATCGGTCGTATCTCGGGGGGACACCGGGGAGCTGTTTTTT. Translated: CASSRSVVSRGDTGELFF.

Turning to this clonotype: One junction end disagrees with the germline gene, perhaps due to a read error. The V call is TRBV12-5, the J call TRBJ1-5, with D perhaps TRBD1 (6 bases). Germline CDR1 reads LGHNT; CDR2 reads FRNRAP. This CDR3 is built from 14 residues. The CDR3 loop reads CTSGTTGINQPQHF. Written as DNA, the CDR3 is TGTACTAGTGGGACAACAGGGATAAATCAGCCCCAGCATTTT.

Ten or more counts support this clonotype. The chain is built from TRBV5-4 and TRBJ2-7, with D perhaps TRBD1 (8 bases). V was clipped by 4 bases and J by 6 bases, with 17 bases between them. This CDR3 contains 14 residues. Germline V gene data show CDR1 as SGHNT and CDR2 as YYREEE (reference sequence). CDR3 coding DNA: TGTGCCAGCAGCGTGGACAGGGAGGGGCTCGAGCAGTACTTC. It translates to CASSVDREGLEQYF.

This clonotype was detected a few times. J is TRBJ1-5 and V is TRBV3-1; D unresolved. The germline V gene encodes CDR1 LGHDT and CDR2 YNNKEL (reference sequence). Trimming left V 4 bases short and J 7 bases short, with 14 bases between. The CDR3 loop spans 14 amino acids. DNA of the CDR3: TGTGCCAGCAGCCCGTCAGAGGTAGCCCAGCCCCAGCATTTT. Translation: CASSPSEVAQPQHF.

This clonotype was detected many times. This chain links TRBV30 with TRBJ1-1; D might be TRBD1 (6 bases). The CDR3 extends over 12 amino acids. The V gene's germline CDR1 is GTSNPN and CDR2 SVGIG (reference sequence). V dropped 1 base and J dropped 10 bases, with 13 bases sitting between them. DNA for the CDR3: TGTGCCTGGAGTGATTGGGGGCCTGGAGCTTTCTTT. Translating gives CAWSDWGPGAFF. The full variable domain, rest sourced from reference TRBV30 and TRBJ1-1, is SQTIHQWPATLVQPVGSPLSLECTVEGTSNPNLYWYRQAAGRGLQLLFYSVGIGQISSEVPQNLSASRPQDRQFILSSKKLLLSDSGFYLCAWSDWGPGAFFGQGTRLTVV.

V gene TRBV4-3 combines with J gene TRBJ2-5; D is unresolved. CDR1 and CDR2 from the germline V gene are LGHNA and YSLEER. The CDR3 extends over 16 amino acids. Trimming left V 0 bases short and J 2 bases short, with 13 bases between. The CDR3 nucleotides read TGCGCCAGCAGCCAAGATCGGCAGGTGGGGCAAGAGACCCAGTACTTC. Translation gives CASSQDRQVGQETQYF.

J is TRBJ1-6 and V is TRBV4-3; D not resolved. Between the trimmed V and J ends, which lost 0 bases and 3 bases, there was a span of 9 bases. CDR1 and CDR2 from the germline V gene are LGHNA and YSLEER. CDR3 length equals 16 residues. The CDR3 bases are TGCGCCAGCAGCCAAGAGGTTGTCATCTATAATTCACCCCTCCACTTT. Its protein is CASSQEVVIYNSPLHF.

Note on this clonotype: This could be a read error, since a much larger clone is one nucleotide away. The rearrangement uses TRBV6-6 and TRBJ2-7; D not certain. Germline loops: CDR1 MNHNY, CDR2 SVGAGI (reference sequence). The CDR3 is 8 residues long. The CDR3 here is CASPLCPF. In DNA form, the CDR3 reads TGTGCCAGTCCACTTTGTCCCTTC.

This clonotype was seen ten or more times. The rearrangement links TRBV7-9 to TRBJ2-2, with D maybe TRBD2 (5 bases). V was cut by 6 bases and J by 6 bases, with 20 bases left in between. Per germline, CDR1 SEHNR and CDR2 FQNEAQ (reference sequence). The CDR3 consists of 16 residues. CDR3 nucleotides: TGTGCCAGCAGTTCAGAGGGTGTCGAACCAGCCGGGGAGCTGTTTTTT. Translation gives CASSSEGVEPAGELFF.

Many counts were recorded for this clonotype. The V gene is TRBV9, the J gene TRBJ2-2, with unresolved D. Trimming took 3 bases from V and 0 from J, leaving 12 bases between them. Germline V CDR1 and CDR2: SGDLS, YYNGEE. The CDR3 consists of 16 residues. CDR3 sequence reads: CASSDRASPNTGELFF. CDR3 nucleotide sequence: TGTGCCAGCAGCGACCGGGCCTCCCCGAACACCGGGGAGCTGTTTTTT.